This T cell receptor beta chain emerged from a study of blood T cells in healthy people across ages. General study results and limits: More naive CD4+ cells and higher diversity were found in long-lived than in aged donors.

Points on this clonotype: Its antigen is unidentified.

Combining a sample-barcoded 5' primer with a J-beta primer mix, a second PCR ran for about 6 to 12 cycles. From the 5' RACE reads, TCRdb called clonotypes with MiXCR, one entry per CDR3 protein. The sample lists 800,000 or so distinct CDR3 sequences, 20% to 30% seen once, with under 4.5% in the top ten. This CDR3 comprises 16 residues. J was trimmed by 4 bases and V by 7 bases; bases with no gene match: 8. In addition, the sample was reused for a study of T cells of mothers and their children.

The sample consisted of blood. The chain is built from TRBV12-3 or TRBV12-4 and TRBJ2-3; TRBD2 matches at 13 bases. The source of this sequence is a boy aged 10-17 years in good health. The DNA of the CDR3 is TGTGCCAGCACCACACTAGCGGGGGGGCGATCAGATACGCAGTATTTT. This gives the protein CASTTLAGGRSDTQYF.